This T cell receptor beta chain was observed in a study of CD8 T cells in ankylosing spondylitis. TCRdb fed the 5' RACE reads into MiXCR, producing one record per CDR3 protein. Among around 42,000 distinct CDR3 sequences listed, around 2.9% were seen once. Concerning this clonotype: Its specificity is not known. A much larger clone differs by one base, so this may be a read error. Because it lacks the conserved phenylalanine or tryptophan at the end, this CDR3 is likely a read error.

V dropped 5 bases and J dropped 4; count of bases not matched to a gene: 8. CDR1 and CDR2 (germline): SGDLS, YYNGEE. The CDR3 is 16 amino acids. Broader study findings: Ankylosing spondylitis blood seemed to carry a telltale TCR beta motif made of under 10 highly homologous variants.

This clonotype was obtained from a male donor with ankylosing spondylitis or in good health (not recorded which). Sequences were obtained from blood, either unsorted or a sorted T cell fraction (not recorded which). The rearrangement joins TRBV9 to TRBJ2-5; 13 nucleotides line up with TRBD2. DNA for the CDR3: TGTGCCAGCAGTCGAAAACTAGCGGGAGGGTCAGAGACCCAGTACATC. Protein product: CASSRKLAGGSETQYI.